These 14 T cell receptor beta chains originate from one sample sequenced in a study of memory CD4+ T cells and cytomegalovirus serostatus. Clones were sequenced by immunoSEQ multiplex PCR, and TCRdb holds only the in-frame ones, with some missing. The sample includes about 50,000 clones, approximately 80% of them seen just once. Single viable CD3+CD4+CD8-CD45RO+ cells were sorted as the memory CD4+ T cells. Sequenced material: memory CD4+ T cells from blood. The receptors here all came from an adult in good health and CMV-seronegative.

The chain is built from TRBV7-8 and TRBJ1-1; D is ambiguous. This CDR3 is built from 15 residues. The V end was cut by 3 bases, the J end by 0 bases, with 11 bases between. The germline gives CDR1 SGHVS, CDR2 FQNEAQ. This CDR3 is CASSLKGLVNTEAFF. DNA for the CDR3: TGTGCCAGCAGCTTGAAGGGTTTGGTGAACACTGAAGCTTTCTTT.

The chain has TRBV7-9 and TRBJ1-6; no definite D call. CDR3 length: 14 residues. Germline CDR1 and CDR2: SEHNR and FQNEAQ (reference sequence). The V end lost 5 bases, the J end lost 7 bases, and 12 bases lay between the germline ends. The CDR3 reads CASSLPLGNSPLHF. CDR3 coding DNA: TGTGCCAGCAGCCTGCCCTTGGGGAATTCACCCCTCCACTTT.

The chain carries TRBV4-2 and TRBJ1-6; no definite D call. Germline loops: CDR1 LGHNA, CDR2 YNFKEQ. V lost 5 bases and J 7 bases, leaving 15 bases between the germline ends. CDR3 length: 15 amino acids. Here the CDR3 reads CASSYGPEVNSPLHF. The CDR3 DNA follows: TGTGCCAGCAGCTATGGCCCCGAGGTAAATTCACCCCTCCACTTT.

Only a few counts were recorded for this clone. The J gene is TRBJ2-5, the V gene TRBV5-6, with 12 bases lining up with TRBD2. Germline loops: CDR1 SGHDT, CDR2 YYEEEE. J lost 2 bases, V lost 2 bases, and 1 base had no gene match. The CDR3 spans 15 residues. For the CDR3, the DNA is TGTGCCAGCAGCTTCGGACTAGCGGGGCAAGAGACCCAGTACTTC. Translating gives CASSFGLAGQETQYF.

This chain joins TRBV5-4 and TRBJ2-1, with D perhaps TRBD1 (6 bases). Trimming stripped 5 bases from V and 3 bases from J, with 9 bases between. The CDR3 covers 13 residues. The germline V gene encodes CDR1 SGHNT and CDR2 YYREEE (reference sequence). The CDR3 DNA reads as TGTGCCAGCAGACGACAGGTCTACAATGAGCAGTTCTTC. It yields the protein CASRRQVYNEQFF.

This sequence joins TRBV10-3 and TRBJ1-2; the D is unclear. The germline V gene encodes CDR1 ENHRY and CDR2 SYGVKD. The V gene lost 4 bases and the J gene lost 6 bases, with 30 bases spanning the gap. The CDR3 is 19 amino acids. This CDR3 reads CAISGEDYGYRDEADGYTF. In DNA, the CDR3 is TGTGCCATCAGTGGGGAAGATTATGGTTACCGCGATGAAGCCGATGGCTACACCTTC.

The CDR3: CASSLIGGGASDTQYF. The CDR3 nucleotides read TGTGCCAGCAGCTTAATTGGCGGGGGGGCCTCAGATACGCAGTATTTT. The chain is built from TRBV7-3 and TRBJ2-3; TRBD2 agrees at 9 bases. The length of the CDR3 is 16 residues. Germline V gives CDR1 SGHTA, CDR2 FQGTGA. V shed 1 base and J 4 bases; nucleotides not matched to a gene: 6.

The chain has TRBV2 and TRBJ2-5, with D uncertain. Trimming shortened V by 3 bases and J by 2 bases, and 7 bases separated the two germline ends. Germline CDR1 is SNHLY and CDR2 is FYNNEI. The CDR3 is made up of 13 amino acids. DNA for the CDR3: TGTGCCAGCAGTGATGGTCCGCAAGAGACCCAGTACTTC. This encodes CASSDGPQETQYF. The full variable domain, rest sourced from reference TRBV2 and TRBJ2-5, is EPEVTQTPSHQVTQMGQEVILRCVPISNHLYFYWYRQILGQKVEFLVSFYNNEISEKSEIFDDQFSVERPDGSNFTLKIRSTKLEDSAMYFCASSDGPQETQYFGPGTRLLVL.

The CDR3 coding sequence is TGCGCCAGCAGTCAGGAGGGAAAGTATGGCTACACCTTC. It is translated as CASSQEGKYGYTF. This chain connects TRBV5-1 to TRBJ1-2; D call uncertain. Germline V gene sequence: CDR1 SGHRS, CDR2 YFSETQ. Trimming shortened V by 5 bases and J by 5 bases, and 13 bases separated the two germline ends. CDR3 length: 13 residues.

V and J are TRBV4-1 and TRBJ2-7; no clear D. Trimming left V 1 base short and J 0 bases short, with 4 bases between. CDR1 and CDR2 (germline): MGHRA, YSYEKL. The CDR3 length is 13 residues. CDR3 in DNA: TGCGCCAGCAGCCAAGTGTTCTCCTACGAGCAGTACTTC. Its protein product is CASSQVFSYEQYF.

CDR3 coding DNA: TGTGCCAGCAGTGAAGCCCCGACAGGACTGAGCAATCAGCCCCAGCATTTT. It yields the protein CASSEAPTGLSNQPQHF. The V and J genes are TRBV6-1 and TRBJ1-5; D perhaps matches TRBD1 (6 bases). The V and J ends lost 0 bases and 1 base respectively, with 13 bases between them. CDR3 length: 17 amino acids. Germline CDR1 and CDR2: MNHNS and SASEGT.

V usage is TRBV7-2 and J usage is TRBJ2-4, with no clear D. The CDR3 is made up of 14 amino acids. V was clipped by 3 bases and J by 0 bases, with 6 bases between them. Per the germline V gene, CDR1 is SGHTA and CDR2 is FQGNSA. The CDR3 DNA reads TGTGCCAGCAGCTTGGGGATAGCCAAAAACATTCAGTACTTC. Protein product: CASSLGIAKNIQYF.

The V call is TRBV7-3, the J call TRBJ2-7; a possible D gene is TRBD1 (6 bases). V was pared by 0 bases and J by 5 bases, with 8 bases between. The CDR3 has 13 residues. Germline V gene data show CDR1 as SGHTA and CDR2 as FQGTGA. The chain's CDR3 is CASSLTAGDEQYF. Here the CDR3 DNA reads TGTGCCAGCAGCTTAACCGCAGGGGACGAGCAGTACTTC.

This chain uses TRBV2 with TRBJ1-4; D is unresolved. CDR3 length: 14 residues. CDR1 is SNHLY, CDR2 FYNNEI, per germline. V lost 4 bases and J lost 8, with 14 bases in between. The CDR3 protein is CASSVRRVEEKLFF. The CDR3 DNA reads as TGTGCCAGCAGTGTCAGAAGGGTAGAAGAAAAACTGTTTTTT.